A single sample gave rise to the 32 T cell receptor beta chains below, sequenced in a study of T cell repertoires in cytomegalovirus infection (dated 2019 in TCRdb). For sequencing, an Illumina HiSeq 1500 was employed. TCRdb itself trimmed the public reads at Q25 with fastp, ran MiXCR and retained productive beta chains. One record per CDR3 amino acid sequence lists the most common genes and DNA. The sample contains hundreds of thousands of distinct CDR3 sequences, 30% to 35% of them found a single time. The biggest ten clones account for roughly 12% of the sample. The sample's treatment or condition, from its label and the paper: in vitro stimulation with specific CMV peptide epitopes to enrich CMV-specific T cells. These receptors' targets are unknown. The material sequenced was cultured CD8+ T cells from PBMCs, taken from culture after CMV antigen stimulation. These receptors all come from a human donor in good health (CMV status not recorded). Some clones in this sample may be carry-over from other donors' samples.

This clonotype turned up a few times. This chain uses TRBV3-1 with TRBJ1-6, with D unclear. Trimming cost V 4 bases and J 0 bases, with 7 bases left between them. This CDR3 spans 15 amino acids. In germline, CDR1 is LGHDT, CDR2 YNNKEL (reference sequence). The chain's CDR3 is CASSRVGSYNSPLHF. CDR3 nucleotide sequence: TGTGCCAGCAGCCGGGTGGGCTCCTATAATTCACCCCTCCACTTT.

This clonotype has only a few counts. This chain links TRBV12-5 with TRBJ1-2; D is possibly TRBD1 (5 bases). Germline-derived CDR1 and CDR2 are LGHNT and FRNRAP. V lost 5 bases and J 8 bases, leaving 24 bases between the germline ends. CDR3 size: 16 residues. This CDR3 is CASGPTLDWGTRGYTF. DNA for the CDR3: TGTGCTAGTGGTCCCACCCTAGACTGGGGGACTAGGGGCTACACCTTC.

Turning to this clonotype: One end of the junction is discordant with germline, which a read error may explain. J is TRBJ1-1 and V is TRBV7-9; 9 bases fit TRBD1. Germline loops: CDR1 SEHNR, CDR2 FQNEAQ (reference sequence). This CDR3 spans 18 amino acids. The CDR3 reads CASSSNEGQGWVNTEAFF. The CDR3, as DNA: TGTGCCAGCAGCTCGAACGAGGGACAGGGATGGGTGAATACTGAAGCTTTCTTT.

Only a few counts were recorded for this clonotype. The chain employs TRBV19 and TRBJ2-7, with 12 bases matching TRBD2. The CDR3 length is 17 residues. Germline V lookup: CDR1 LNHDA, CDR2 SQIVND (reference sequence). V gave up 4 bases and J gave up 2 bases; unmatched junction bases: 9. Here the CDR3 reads CASSTSWTSGATYEQYF. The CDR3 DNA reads TGTGCCAGTAGTACCTCATGGACTAGCGGGGCGACCTACGAGCAGTACTTC.

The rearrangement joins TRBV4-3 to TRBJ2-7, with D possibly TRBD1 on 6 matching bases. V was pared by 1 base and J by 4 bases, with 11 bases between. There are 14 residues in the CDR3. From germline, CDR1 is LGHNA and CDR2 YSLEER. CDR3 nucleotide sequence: TGCGCCAGCAGCCAAGGGACAGTTGGGTACGAGCAGTACGTC. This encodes CASSQGTVGYEQYV.

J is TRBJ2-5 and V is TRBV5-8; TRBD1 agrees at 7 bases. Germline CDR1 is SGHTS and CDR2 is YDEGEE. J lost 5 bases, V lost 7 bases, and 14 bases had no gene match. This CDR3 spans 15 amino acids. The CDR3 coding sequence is TGTGCCAGCGCGCCGGGACAGCGAGAACCCGAGACCCAGTACTTC. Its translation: CASAPGQREPETQYF.

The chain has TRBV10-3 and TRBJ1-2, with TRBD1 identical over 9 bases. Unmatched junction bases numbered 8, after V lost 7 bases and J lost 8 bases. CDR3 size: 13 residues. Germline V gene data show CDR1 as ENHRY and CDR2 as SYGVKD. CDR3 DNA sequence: TGTGCCATCATGACGGGACAGGGCGAGGGCTACACCTTC. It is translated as CAIMTGQGEGYTF.

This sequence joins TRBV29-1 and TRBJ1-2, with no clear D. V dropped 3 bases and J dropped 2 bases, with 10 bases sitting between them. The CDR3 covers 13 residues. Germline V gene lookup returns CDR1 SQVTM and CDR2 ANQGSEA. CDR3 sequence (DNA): TGCAGCGTTGAGGACCCCTGGAACTATGGCTACACCTTC. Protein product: CSVEDPWNYGYTF.

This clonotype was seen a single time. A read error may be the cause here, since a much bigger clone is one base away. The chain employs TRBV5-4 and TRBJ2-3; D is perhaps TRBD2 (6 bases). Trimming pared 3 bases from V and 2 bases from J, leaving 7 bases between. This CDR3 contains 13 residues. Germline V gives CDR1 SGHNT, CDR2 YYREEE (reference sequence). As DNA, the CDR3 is TGTGCCAGCAGCTGGGGGGTCACAGATACGCAGTATTTT. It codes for CASSWGVTDTQYF.

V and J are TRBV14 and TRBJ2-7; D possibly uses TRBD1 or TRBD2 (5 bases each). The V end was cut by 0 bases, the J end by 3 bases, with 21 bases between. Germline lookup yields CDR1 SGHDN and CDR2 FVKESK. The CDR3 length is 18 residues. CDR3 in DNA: TGTGCCAGCAGCCAAGAGGGGATGAGGGGCCCAGTGGACTACGAGCAGTACGTC. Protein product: CASSQEGMRGPVDYEQYV.

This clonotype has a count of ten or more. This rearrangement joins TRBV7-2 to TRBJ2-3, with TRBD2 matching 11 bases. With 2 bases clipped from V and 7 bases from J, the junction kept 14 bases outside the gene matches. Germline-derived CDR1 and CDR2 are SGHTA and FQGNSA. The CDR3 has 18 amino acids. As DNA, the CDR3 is TGTGCCAGCAGCTTACCCCAACTAGCGGGGGACTCCCATTATACGCAGTATTTT. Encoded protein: CASSLPQLAGDSHYTQYF.

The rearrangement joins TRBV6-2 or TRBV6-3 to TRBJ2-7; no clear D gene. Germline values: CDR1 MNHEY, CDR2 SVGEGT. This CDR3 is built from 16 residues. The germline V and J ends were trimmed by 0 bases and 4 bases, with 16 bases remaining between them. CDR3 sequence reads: CASSYSVAADPYEQYV. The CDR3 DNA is TGTGCCAGCAGTTACTCGGTTGCGGCAGACCCATACGAGCAGTACGTC.

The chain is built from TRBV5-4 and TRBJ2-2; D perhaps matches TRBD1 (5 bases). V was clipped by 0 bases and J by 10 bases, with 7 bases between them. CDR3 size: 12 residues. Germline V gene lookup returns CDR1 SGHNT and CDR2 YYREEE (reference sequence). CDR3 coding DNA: TGTGCCAGCAGCTTGGACAGGCTGGAGCTGTTTTTT. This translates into CASSLDRLELFF.

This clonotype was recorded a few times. The CDR3 nucleotides are TGTGCCAGCACCCCCCAGGGGGTGGACATTCAGTACTTC. Translating gives CASTPQGVDIQYF. The gene calls are TRBV12-3 or TRBV12-4 and TRBJ2-4; TRBD1 agrees at 7 bases. V lost 7 bases to trimming and J lost 8 bases; unmatched junction nucleotides: 8. This CDR3 has 13 amino acids.

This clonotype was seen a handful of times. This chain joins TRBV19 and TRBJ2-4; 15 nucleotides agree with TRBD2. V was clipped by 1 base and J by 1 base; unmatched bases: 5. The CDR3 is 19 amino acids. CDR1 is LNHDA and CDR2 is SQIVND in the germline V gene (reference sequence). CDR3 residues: CASSIAGLAGGPAKNIQYF. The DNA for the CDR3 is TGTGCCAGTAGTATAGCCGGACTAGCGGGGGGGCCGGCCAAAAACATTCAGTACTTC.

CDR3 protein: CADQGNTEAFF. CDR3 bases: TGTGCCGATCAGGGGAACACTGAAGCTTTCTTT. The chain links TRBV2 to TRBJ1-1; possible D gene TRBD1, 5 bases. The ends were cut back, 11 bases at V and 1 base at J, with 8 bases in the middle. The germline V gene encodes CDR1 SNHLY and CDR2 FYNNEI. The length of the CDR3 is 11 residues.

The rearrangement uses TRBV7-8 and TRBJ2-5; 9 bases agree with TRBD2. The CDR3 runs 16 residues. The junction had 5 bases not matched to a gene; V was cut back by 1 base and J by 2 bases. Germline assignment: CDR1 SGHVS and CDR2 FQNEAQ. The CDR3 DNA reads TGTGCCAGCAGCTTAGAGGCTAGCGGGGTACAAGAGACCCAGTACTTC. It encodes CASSLEASGVQETQYF.

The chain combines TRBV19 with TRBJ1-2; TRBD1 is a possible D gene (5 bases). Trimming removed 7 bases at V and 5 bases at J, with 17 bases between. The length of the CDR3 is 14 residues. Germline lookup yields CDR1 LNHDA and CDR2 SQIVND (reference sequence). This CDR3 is CASTPARGNYGYTF. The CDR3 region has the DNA TGTGCCAGTACCCCAGCGAGGGGTAATTATGGCTACACCTTC.

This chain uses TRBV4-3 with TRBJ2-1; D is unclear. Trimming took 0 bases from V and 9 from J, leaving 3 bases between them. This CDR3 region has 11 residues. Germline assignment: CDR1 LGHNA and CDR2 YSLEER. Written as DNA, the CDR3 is TGCGCCAGCAGCCAAGACGGTGAGCAGTTCTTC. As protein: CASSQDGEQFF.

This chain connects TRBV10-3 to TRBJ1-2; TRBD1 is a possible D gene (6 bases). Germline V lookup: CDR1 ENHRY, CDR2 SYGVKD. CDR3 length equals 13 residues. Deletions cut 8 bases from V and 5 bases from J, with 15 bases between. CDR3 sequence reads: CAIEEGHLYGYTF. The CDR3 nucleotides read TGTGCCATCGAGGAGGGACACCTTTATGGCTACACCTTC.

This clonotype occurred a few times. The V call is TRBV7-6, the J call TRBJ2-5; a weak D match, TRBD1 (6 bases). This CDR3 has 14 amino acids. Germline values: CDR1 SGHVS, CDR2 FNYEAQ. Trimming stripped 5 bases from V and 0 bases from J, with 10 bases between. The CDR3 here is CASSLTGNQETQYF. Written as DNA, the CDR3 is TGTGCCAGCAGCCTAACAGGGAACCAAGAGACCCAGTACTTC. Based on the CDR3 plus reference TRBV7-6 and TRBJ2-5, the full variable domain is GAGVSQSPRYKVTKRGQDVALRCDPISGHVSLYWYRQALGQGPEFLTYFNYEAQQDKSGLPNDRFSAERPEGSISTLTIQRTEQRDSAMYRCASSLTGNQETQYFGPGTRLLVL.

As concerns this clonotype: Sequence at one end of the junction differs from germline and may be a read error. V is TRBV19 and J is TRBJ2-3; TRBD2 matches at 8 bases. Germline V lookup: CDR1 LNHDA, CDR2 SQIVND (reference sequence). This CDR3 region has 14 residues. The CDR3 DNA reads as TGTGTCAGTAGTGCCCTCGGGAGGGCAGATACGCAGTATTTT. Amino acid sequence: CVSSALGRADTQYF.

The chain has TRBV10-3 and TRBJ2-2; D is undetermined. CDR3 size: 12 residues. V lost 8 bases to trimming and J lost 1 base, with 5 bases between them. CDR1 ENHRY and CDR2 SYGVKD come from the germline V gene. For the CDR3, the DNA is TGTGCCATCCGCAGGAACACCGGGGAGCTGTTTTTT. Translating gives CAIRRNTGELFF.

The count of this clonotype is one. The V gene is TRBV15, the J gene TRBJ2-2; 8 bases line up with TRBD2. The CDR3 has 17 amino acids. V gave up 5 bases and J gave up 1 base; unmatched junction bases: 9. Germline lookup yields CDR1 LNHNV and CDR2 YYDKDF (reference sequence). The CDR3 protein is CATSQRVAGGNTGELFF. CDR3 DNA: TGTGCCACCAGCCAGCGGGTCGCGGGGGGGAACACCGGGGAGCTGTTTTTT.

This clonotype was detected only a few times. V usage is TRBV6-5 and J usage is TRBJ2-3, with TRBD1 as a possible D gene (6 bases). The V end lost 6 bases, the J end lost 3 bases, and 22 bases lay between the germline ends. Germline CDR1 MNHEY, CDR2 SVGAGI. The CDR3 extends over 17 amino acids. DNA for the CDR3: TGTGCCAGCAGCTTAGACAGGAACGGGGCTAGGACAGATACGCAGTATTTT. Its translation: CASSLDRNGARTDTQYF.

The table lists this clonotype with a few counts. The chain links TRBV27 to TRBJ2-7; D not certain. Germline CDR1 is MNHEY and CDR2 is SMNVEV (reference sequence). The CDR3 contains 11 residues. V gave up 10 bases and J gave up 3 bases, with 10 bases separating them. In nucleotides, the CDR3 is TGTGCCACCCAGGACGGCTACGAGCAGTACGTC. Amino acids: CATQDGYEQYV.

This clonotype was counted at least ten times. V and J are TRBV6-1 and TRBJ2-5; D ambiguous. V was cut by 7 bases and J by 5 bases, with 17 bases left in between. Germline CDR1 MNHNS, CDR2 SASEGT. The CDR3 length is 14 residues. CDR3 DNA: TGTGCCAGCATGGGCTACCGGATGGAGGAGACCCAGTACTTC. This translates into CASMGYRMEETQYF.

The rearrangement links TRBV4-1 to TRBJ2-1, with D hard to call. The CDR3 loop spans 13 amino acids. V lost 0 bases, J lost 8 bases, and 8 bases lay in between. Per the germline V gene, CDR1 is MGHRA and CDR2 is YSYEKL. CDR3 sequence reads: CASSQDNGDEQFF. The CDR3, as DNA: TGCGCCAGCAGCCAAGACAACGGCGATGAGCAGTTCTTC.

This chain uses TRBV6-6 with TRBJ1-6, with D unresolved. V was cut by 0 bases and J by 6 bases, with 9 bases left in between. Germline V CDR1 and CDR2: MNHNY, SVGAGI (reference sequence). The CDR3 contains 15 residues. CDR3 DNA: TGTGCCAGCAGTTACTCGACGGGATTTAATTCACCCCTCCACTTT. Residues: CASSYSTGFNSPLHF.

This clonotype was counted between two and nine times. In DNA form, the CDR3 reads TGCAGCGTTGATTGGGGGGGGAACACCGGGGAGCTGTTTTTT. Protein sequence: CSVDWGGNTGELFF. The chain couples TRBV29-1 to TRBJ2-2; TRBD2 agrees at 7 bases. This CDR3 is 14 amino acids long. Germline V lookup: CDR1 SQVTM, CDR2 ANQGSEA. V dropped 3 bases and J dropped 1; count of bases not matched to a gene: 2.

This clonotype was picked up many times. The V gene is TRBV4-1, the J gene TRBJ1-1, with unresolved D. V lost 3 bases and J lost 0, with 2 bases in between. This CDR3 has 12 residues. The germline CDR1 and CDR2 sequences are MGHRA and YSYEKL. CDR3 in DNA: TGCGCCAGCAGCCAGTTGAACACTGAAGCTTTCTTT. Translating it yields CASSQLNTEAFF.

The CDR3 region has the DNA TGTGCCAGCAGTGAAGCGCTTCGGCTAGCGGGCGGGGAGCTGTTTTTT. This translates into CASSEALRLAGGELFF. The chain is built from TRBV2 and TRBJ2-2; 8 nucleotides agree with TRBD2. Trimming removed 0 bases from V and 7 bases from J; junction bases left unmatched: 7. The CDR3 extends over 16 amino acids. The V gene's germline CDR1 is SNHLY and CDR2 FYNNEI.